These 27 T cell receptor beta chains originate from one sample sequenced in a study of identical twins. TCRdb re-called the 5' RACE reads through MiXCR, storing one row per CDR3 protein. Of more than 400,000 distinct CDR3 sequences listed, around 15% are singletons. These same records also appear under a second study, on yellow fever vaccine responses in identical twins.

The sequenced material came from CD4+ T cells sorted from blood. The receptors derive from a young woman in good health.

There are a few counts of this clonotype. The rearrangement links TRBV28 to TRBJ2-7, with 11 bases that match TRBD1. The length of the CDR3 is 15 residues. The V and J ends lost 5 bases and 2 bases, in that order; junction bases with no gene match: 5. Germline-derived CDR1 and CDR2 are MDHEN and SYDVKM. The CDR3 is CASSLTGQGAYEQYF. In DNA, the CDR3 is TGTGCCAGCAGTCTAACGGGACAGGGGGCCTACGAGCAGTACTTC.

The chain employs TRBV7-9 and TRBJ1-1, with D possibly TRBD1 on 5 matching bases. The CDR3 length is 14 residues. In germline, CDR1 is SEHNR, CDR2 FQNEAQ (reference sequence). Trimming took off 5 bases at V and 4 bases at J, with 14 bases between the two ends. CDR3 DNA sequence: TGTGCCAGCAGCAAGCAGGGTGGTAGCACTGAAGCTTTCTTT. It codes for CASSKQGGSTEAFF.

This clonotype was observed a few times. The rearrangement links TRBV19 to TRBJ2-1; 7 bases match TRBD1. Trimming took 6 bases from V and 4 from J; bases not matched to a gene: 6. Germline V lookup: CDR1 LNHDA, CDR2 SQIVND (reference sequence). This CDR3 region has 14 residues. CDR3: CASRNRDRYNEQFF. CDR3 coding DNA: TGTGCCAGTAGAAACCGGGACAGATACAATGAGCAGTTCTTC. Looking up the rest from reference TRBV19 and TRBJ2-1 gives the full variable domain: DGGITQSPKYLFRKEGQNVTLSCEQNLNHDAMYWYRQDPGQGLRLIYYSQIVNDFQKGDIAEGYSVSREKKESFPLTVTSAQKNPTAFYLCASRNRDRYNEQFFGPGTRLTVL.

This clonotype has more than one count but fewer than ten. The chain couples TRBV20-1 to TRBJ1-4; D is unresolved. This CDR3 region has 13 residues. Germline CDR1 and CDR2: DFQATT and SNEGSKA (reference sequence). The V gene lost 5 bases and the J gene lost 4 bases, with 11 bases spanning the gap. The CDR3 here is CSALTTVNEKLFF. The CDR3 DNA sequence: TGCAGTGCTTTGACAACAGTTAATGAAAAACTGTTTTTT.

The gene calls are TRBV29-1 and TRBJ2-1; 8 bases are shared with TRBD1. Germline values: CDR1 SQVTM, CDR2 ANQGSEA. The trim removed 7 bases at V and 4 bases at J, leaving 9 bases unmatched. This CDR3 has 14 residues. The CDR3 DNA reads TGCAGCGGCCAGGGGACAGGCAAATACAATGAGCAGTTCTTC. Translation gives CSGQGTGKYNEQFF.

This clonotype turned up a few times. The chain's CDR3 is CATSGGQGKNYEQYV. The CDR3 coding sequence is TGTGCCACATCTGGCGGACAGGGGAAAAACTACGAGCAGTACGTC. This chain connects TRBV21-1 to TRBJ2-7; the table names TRBD1, a call not compared with the DNA. TRBV21-1 is deemed a pseudogene. The CDR3 consists of 15 residues.

This chain joins TRBV24-1 and TRBJ2-1; possible D gene TRBD1, 6 bases. Germline V CDR1 and CDR2: KGHDR, SFDVKD. The length of the CDR3 is 16 residues. V lost 3 bases, J lost 3 bases, and 14 bases lay in between. The CDR3 region is CATSDPQGAVYNEQFF. CDR3 nucleotide sequence: TGTGCCACCAGTGATCCACAGGGAGCTGTCTACAATGAGCAGTTCTTC.

The V and J genes are TRBV15 and TRBJ1-3; D call uncertain. Per the germline V gene, CDR1 is LNHNV and CDR2 is YYDKDF (reference sequence). V was shortened by 1 base and J by 7 bases, with 17 bases between the two germline ends. The CDR3 contains 16 residues. This chain's CDR3 is CATSRGTYDPRNTIYF. Written as DNA, the CDR3 is TGTGCCACCAGCAGAGGAACTTACGACCCGAGGAACACCATATATTTT.

The gene calls are TRBV10-3 and TRBJ2-5; 7 bases map to TRBD2. CDR1 is ENHRY, CDR2 SYGVKD, per germline. Trimming took 4 bases from V and 4 from J; bases not matched to a gene: 3. The CDR3 length is 13 residues. This CDR3 reads CAISVGGGETQYF. The CDR3 nucleotides are TGTGCCATCAGTGTTGGGGGGGGAGAGACCCAGTACTTC.

The rearrangement uses TRBV5-1 and TRBJ2-3; D is possibly TRBD1 (5 bases). This CDR3 region has 16 residues. Germline V gives CDR1 SGHRS, CDR2 YFSETQ. The ends were cut back, 5 bases at V and 2 bases at J, with 18 bases in the middle. This CDR3 is CASRPIGQGLTDTQYF. CDR3 coding DNA: TGCGCCAGCAGACCTATCGGTCAGGGCCTCACAGATACGCAGTATTTT.

This clonotype was seen only once. The chain joins TRBV18 to TRBJ2-1, with 10 bases that match TRBD2. The germline gives CDR1 KGHSH, CDR2 LQKENI. J lost 6 bases, V lost 4 bases, and 9 bases had no gene match. This CDR3 comprises 16 residues. CDR3 bases: TGTGCCAGCTCACGGCCCGGGACTAGCGTCCCCAATGAGCAGTTCTTC. Its translation: CASSRPGTSVPNEQFF.

This clonotype has just a few counts. This sequence joins TRBV6-1 and TRBJ2-1; 7 bases line up with TRBD1. Trimming removed 6 bases from V and 6 bases from J; junction bases left unmatched: 11. The CDR3 loop spans 15 amino acids. Germline V gene sequence: CDR1 MNHNS, CDR2 SASEGT. Here the CDR3 reads CASRPTGEVGNEQFF. CDR3 in DNA: TGTGCCAGCAGGCCCACAGGGGAAGTAGGCAATGAGCAGTTCTTC.

This chain links TRBV29-1 with TRBJ2-1, with D possibly TRBD2 on 5 matching bases. Germline assignment: CDR1 SQVTM and CDR2 ANQGSEA. Trimming cost V 4 bases and J 10 bases, with 14 bases left between them. This CDR3 contains 12 residues. CDR3 DNA sequence: TGCAGCGTTGCTTTGTCGCCGGGGGAGCAGTTCTTC. Amino acids: CSVALSPGEQFF.

This clonotype was counted at least ten times. The genes are TRBV12-3 or TRBV12-4 and TRBJ1-1; D uncertain. The CDR3 covers 14 residues. Deletions cut 3 bases from V and 0 bases from J, with 8 bases between. As DNA, the CDR3 is TGTGCCAGCAGTTTCGCCGGTATGAACACTGAAGCTTTCTTT. Its translation is CASSFAGMNTEAFF.

V gene TRBV12-3 or TRBV12-4 combines with J gene TRBJ1-1, with D perhaps matching TRBD1 (6 bases). The CDR3 length is 13 residues. Trimming took off 5 bases at V and 4 bases at J, with 11 bases between the two ends. CDR3 in amino acids: CASSNTGATEAFF. CDR3 nucleotides: TGTGCCAGCAGTAATACGGGGGCCACTGAAGCTTTCTTT.

The chain joins TRBV5-1 to TRBJ1-1; no clear D gene. Germline assignment: CDR1 SGHRS and CDR2 YFSETQ. The V gene lost 0 bases and the J gene lost 0 bases, with 12 bases spanning the gap. The CDR3 spans 16 residues. The CDR3 loop reads CASSLAIERMNTEAFF. CDR3 nucleotide sequence: TGCGCCAGCAGCTTGGCCATCGAGAGGATGAACACTGAAGCTTTCTTT.

This clonotype appeared a few times. V and J are TRBV18 and TRBJ2-5, with TRBD2 matching over 7 bases. From germline, CDR1 is KGHSH and CDR2 LQKENI. This CDR3 is built from 14 residues. V lost 0 bases to trimming and J lost 5 bases; unmatched junction nucleotides: 3. The CDR3 bases are TGTGCCAGCTCACCACCTGGGACTAAGGAGACCCAGTACTTC. Protein product: CASSPPGTKETQYF.

This clonotype occurred a few times. The V and J genes are TRBV6-5 and TRBJ2-3; a possible D gene is TRBD2 (6 bases). Trimming pared 2 bases from V and 4 bases from J, leaving 16 bases between. The CDR3 sequence is 16 residues long. From germline, CDR1 is MNHEY and CDR2 SVGAGI. The CDR3 reads CASSYPRDSFADTQYF. The DNA for the CDR3 is TGTGCCAGCAGTTACCCCCGGGACTCTTTTGCAGATACGCAGTATTTT.

The V call is TRBV24-1, the J call TRBJ2-1; perhaps D is TRBD1 or TRBD2 (6 bases each). V gave up 4 bases and J gave up 6 bases, with 12 bases separating them. The germline V gene encodes CDR1 KGHDR and CDR2 SFDVKD. The CDR3 has 14 residues. The CDR3 spells CATSDWKGGNEQFF. The CDR3 DNA reads TGTGCCACCAGTGACTGGAAGGGGGGCAATGAGCAGTTCTTC.

This clonotype has a handful of counts. The chain employs TRBV18 and TRBJ2-1; no firm D call. The CDR3 contains 15 residues. V lost 3 bases and J lost 5, with 14 bases in between. Germline CDR1 KGHSH, CDR2 LQKENI. The CDR3 region is CASSPPSSADNEQFF. CDR3 coding DNA: TGTGCCAGCTCACCCCCCTCTTCTGCCGACAATGAGCAGTTCTTC.

A few counts support this clonotype. Sequence at one end of the junction differs from germline and may be a read error. CDR3 loop: CATSQRTTNGYTEAFF. CDR3 in DNA: TGTGCCACCAGCCAGCGGACCACAAACGGGTATACTGAAGCTTTCTTT. The gene calls are TRBV3-1 and TRBJ1-1; D gene unclear. Looked up from germline, CDR1 is LGHDT and CDR2 is YNNKEL (reference sequence). The CDR3 contains 16 residues.

This sequence joins TRBV19 and TRBJ2-2; D remains ambiguous. Trimming removed 4 bases from V and 3 bases from J, with 9 bases in between. CDR1 is LNHDA, CDR2 SQIVND, per germline (reference sequence). The CDR3 spans 14 residues. The CDR3, as DNA: TGTGCCAGTAGTAAGAACATACACACCGGGGAGCTGTTTTTT. The encoded protein is CASSKNIHTGELFF.

As DNA, the CDR3 is TGTGCCAGCAGCGTAGGAGCAGGGGTGGGAGAGACCCAGTACTTC. This encodes CASSVGAGVGETQYF. The V and J genes are TRBV9 and TRBJ2-5; maybe TRBD1 (6 bases). The V gene's germline CDR1 is SGDLS and CDR2 YYNGEE. V lost 0 bases, J lost 4 bases, and 13 bases lay in between. CDR3 length equals 15 residues. Full variable domain (missing parts from reference TRBV9 and TRBJ2-5): DSGVTQTPKHLITATGQRVTLRCSPRSGDLSVYWYQQSLDQGLQFLIQYYNGEERAKGNILERFSAQQFPDLHSELNLSSLELGDSALYFCASSVGAGVGETQYFGPGTRLLVL.

The DNA for the CDR3 is TGTGCCAGCAGCTTGCTACCGACAGGGGCAGGGGAGCAGTACTTC. Its protein is CASSLLPTGAGEQYF. The J gene is TRBJ2-7, the V gene TRBV5-6; 8 nucleotides align to TRBD1. Germline V CDR1 and CDR2: SGHDT, YYEEEE. The CDR3 sequence is 15 residues long. Trimming cost V 1 base and J 7 bases; bases outside gene matches: 10.

A few counts support this clonotype. This chain links TRBV11-3 with TRBJ2-1, with a possible D match to TRBD2 (7 bases). CDR1 and CDR2 (germline): SGHNT, YENEEA. The V end was cut by 2 bases, the J end by 7 bases, with 15 bases between. The CDR3 consists of 15 residues. The CDR3 protein is CASSLLRGAGNEQFF. As DNA, the CDR3 is TGTGCCAGCAGCTTATTACGGGGGGCGGGAAATGAGCAGTTCTTC. Supplemented by reference TRBV11-3 and TRBJ2-1, the full variable domain reads EAGVVQSPRYKIIEKKQPVAFWCNPISGHNTLYWYLQNLGQGPELLIRYENEEAVDDSQLPKDRFSAERLKGVDSTLKIQPAELGDSAVYLCASSLLRGAGNEQFFGPGTRLTVL.

There are a few counts of this clonotype. The CDR3 sequence is CASSYARSTGELFF. The CDR3 DNA reads as TGTGCCAGCAGTTACGCCCGATCCACCGGGGAGCTGTTTTTT. V usage is TRBV6-2 or TRBV6-3 and J usage is TRBJ2-2, with D hard to call. Per the germline V gene, CDR1 is MNHEY and CDR2 is SVGEGT. V shed 2 bases and J shed 4 bases, with 8 bases lying between them. The CDR3 is made up of 14 amino acids.

In this sample, this clonotype turned up a few times. V usage is TRBV10-3 and J usage is TRBJ2-2; D gene ambiguous. Germline V gene sequence: CDR1 ENHRY, CDR2 SYGVKD. Between the trimmed V and J ends, which lost 0 bases and 0 bases, there was a span of 11 bases. The CDR3 is made up of 17 amino acids. The CDR3 DNA reads as TGTGCCATCAGTGAGTCGGGTACTGCTTCGAACACCGGGGAGCTGTTTTTT. This gives the protein CAISESGTASNTGELFF.